This TCR beta chain was sequenced during a study of beta chain features in type 1 diabetes. Study findings and constraints: Lower insertion and higher deletion counts appeared at VDJ junctions in type 1 diabetes patients. Cells with high TCR expression could be over-represented by cDNA sequencing. Moderately but significantly shorter TCRB CDR3s were found in Type 1 diabetes patients in all four CD4+ subsets.

Concerning this clone: Its antigen is not known.

Isolated RNA was reverse transcribed in full, so expressed TCRB transcripts were sequenced. Using immunoSEQ multiplex PCR, the repertoire was profiled, and TCRdb retains in-frame clones only, with some absent. This sample has some 350,000 clones, with roughly 13% found just once. Germline trimming cut 6 bases from V and 8 bases from J; bases unmatched to any gene: 6. From germline, CDR1 is GTSNPN and CDR2 SVGIG (reference sequence). The CDR3 extends over 12 amino acids. V is TRBV30 and J is TRBJ1-4, with TRBD1 identical over 7 bases. The sequence was collected from a woman under 30 with type 1 diabetes. The sequencing sample was made of naive CD4+ T cells from blood. CDR3 DNA sequence: TGTGCCTGTCGGACAGGAGGGGAAAAACTGTTTTTT. Its translation: CACRTGGEKLFF.